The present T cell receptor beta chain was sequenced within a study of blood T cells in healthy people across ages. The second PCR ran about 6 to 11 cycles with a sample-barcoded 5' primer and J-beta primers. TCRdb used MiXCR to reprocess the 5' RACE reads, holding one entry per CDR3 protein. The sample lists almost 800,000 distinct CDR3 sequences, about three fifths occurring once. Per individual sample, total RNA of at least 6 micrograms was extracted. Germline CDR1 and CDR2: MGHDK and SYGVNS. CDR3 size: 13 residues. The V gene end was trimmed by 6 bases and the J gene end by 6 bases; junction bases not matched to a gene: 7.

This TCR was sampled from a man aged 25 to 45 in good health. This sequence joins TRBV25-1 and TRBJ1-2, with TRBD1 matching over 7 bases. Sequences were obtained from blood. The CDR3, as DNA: TGTGCCAGCAGAGAGACAGGGTACGATGGCTACACCTTC. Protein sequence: CASRETGYDGYTF.